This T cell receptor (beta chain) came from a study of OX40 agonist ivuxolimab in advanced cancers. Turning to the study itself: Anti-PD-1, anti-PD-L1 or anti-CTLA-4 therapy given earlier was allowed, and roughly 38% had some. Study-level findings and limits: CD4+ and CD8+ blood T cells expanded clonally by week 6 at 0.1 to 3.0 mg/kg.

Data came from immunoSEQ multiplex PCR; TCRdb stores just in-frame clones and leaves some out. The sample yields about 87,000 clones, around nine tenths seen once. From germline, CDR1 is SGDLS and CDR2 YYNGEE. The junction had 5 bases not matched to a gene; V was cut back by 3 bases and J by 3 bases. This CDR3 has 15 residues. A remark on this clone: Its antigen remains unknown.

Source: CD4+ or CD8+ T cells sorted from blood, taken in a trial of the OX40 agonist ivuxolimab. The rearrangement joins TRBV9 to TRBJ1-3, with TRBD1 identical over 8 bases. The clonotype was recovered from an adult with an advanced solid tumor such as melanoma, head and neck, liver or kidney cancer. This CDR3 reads CASSAGGAYGNTIYF. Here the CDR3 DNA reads TGTGCCAGCAGCGCAGGGGGCGCATATGGAAACACCATATATTTT.